The entry below gives a single T cell receptor beta chain sequence along with its context. These data are taken from a study of blood T cell repertoires in COVID-19. Study background: Sites in the United States, Italy and Spain provided acute and convalescent COVID-19 samples. Nucleic acid was either cDNA or gDNA, and it came from T cells, B-cell-depleted T cells, or PBMCs.

Clones were read by immunoSEQ multiplex PCR, and TCRdb kept only the in-frame ones, dropping some. The table includes 80,000 to 100,000 clones, 60% to 85% detected once. The TCR comes from a man in his forties or fifties who had recovered from COVID-19. Material: peripheral blood.

CDR3 nucleotides: TGTGCCAGCAGCGTCGGTTTAGGGGGAAGTGAAAAACTGTTTTTT. Translating gives CASSVGLGGSEKLFF. This sequence joins TRBV9 and TRBJ1-4; D is possibly TRBD1 (6 bases). The V gene lost 2 bases and the J gene lost 7 bases, with 15 bases spanning the gap. The CDR3 sequence is 15 residues long. Germline V gives CDR1 SGDLS, CDR2 YYNGEE.